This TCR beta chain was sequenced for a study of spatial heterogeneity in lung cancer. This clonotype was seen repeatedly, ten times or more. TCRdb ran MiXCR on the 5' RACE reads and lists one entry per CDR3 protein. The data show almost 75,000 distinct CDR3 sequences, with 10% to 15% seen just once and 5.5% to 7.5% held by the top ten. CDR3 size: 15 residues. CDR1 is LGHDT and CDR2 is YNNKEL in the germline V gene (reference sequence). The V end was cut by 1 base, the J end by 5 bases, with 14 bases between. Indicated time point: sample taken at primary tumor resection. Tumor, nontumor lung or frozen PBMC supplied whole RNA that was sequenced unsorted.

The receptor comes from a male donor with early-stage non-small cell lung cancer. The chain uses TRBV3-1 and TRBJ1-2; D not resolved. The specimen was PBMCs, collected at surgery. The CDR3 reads CASSQGPGWKYGYTF. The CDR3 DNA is TGTGCCAGCAGCCAAGGTCCGGGCTGGAAATATGGCTACACCTTC.